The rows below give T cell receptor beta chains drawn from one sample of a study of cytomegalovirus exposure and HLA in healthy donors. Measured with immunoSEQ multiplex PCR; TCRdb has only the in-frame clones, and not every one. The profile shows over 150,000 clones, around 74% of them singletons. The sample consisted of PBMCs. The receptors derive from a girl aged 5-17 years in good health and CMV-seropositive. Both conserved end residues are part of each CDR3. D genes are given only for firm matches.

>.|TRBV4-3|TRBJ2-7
CASSQDLGQGTYEQYF
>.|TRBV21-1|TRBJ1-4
CASSKGPGGRGEKLFF
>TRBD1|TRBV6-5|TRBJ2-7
CASNGRGLEQYF
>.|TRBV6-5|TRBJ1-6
CASRTGGFYNSPLHF
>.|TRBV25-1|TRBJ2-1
CASSELDSNNEQFF
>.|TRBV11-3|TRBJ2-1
CASSIIAEIEQFF
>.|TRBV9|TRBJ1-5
CASSVGPQGNQPQHF
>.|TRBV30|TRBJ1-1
CAWSVGQPNTEAFF
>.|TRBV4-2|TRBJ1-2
CASSQELDSPKFYGYTF
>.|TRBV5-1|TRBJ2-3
CASSLVFSDTDTQYF
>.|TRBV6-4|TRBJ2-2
CASSDRAAGELFF
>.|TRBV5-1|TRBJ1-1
CASLPPGSGWTEAFF
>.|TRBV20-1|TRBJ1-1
CSAQRAREAFF
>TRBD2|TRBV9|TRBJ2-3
CASSVYGGAGDTQYF
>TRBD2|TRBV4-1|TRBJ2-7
CASSQVWSGTVTYEQYF
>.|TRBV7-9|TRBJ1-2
CASSAAGRGPKDYGYTF
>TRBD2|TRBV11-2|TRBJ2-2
CASSRGGRDTGELFF
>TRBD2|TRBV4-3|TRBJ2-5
CASSQGGGAVGETQYF
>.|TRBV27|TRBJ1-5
CASSSSRGPNQPQHF
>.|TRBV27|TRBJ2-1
CASKPPGVPNEQFF
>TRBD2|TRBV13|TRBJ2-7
CASSAPGLAGYEQYF
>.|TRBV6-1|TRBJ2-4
CASSPEAKNIQYF
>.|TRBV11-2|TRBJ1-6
CASSSGTGTYNSPLHF
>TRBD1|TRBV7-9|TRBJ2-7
CASSSNLGTGSHEQYF
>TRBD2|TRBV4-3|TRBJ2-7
CASSQEAGEGYEQYF
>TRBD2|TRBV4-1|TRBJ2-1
CASSQSSSGGYNEQFF
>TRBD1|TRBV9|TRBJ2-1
CASSPVGTGIYNEQFF